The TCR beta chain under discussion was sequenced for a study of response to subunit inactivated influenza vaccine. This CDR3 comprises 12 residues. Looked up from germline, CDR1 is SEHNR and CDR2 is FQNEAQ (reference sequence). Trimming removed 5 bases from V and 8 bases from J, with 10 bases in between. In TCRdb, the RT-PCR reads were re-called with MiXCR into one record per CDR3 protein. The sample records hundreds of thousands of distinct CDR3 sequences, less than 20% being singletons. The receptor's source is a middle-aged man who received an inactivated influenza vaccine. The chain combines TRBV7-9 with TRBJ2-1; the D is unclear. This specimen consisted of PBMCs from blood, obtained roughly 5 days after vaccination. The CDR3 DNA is TGTGCCAGCAGCCCAAATGCATATGAGCAGTTCTTC. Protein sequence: CASSPNAYEQFF. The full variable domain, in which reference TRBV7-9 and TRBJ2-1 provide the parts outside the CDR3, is DTGVSQNPRHKITKRGQNVTFRCDPISEHNRLYWYRQTLGQGPEFLTYFQNEAQLEKSRLLSDRFSAERPKGSFSTLEIQRTEQGDSAMYLCASSPNAYEQFFGPGTRLTVL.